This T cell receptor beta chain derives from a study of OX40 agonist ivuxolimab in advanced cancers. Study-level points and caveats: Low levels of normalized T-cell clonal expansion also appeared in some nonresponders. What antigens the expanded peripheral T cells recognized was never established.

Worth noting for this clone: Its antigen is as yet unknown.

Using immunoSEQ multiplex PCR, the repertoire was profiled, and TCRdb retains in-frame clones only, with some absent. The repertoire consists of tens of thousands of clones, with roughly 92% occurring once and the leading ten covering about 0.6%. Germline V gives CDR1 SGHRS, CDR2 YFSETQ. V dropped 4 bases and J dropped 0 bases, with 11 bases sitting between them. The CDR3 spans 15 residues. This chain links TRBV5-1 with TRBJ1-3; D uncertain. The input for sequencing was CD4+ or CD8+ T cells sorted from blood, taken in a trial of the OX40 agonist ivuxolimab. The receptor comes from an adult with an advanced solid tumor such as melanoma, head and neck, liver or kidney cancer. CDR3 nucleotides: TGCGCCAGCAGCCCGCCGGGGAACTCTGGAAACACCATATATTTT. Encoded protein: CASSPPGNSGNTIYF.